The 23 T cell receptor beta chains below all came from one sample that was sequenced in a study of blood T cells in healthy people across ages. Using a J-beta primer mix together with a sample-barcoded 5' primer, a second PCR was run for 7 to 11 cycles. One entry per CDR3 protein, called by TCRdb with MiXCR from the 5' RACE reads. The profile shows roughly 1.4 million distinct CDR3 sequences, roughly 60% of them singletons. The specimen sequenced was blood. The receptors originated from a man aged 18-30 years in good health.

The chain combines TRBV4-3 with TRBJ2-2; D is possibly TRBD1 or TRBD2 (5 bases each). V shed 4 bases and J shed 3 bases, with 12 bases lying between them. Germline V lookup: CDR1 LGHNA, CDR2 YSLEER. There are 15 residues in the CDR3. This chain's CDR3 is CASSPRAGDTGELFF. For the CDR3, the DNA is TGCGCCAGCAGCCCCAGGGCCGGGGACACCGGGGAGCTGTTTTTT.

The chain employs TRBV3-1 and TRBJ2-7; perhaps TRBD1 as D (6 bases). Germline V gene data show CDR1 as LGHDT and CDR2 as YNNKEL (reference sequence). Trimming shortened V by 3 bases and J by 3 bases, and 21 bases separated the two germline ends. This CDR3 contains 17 residues. The CDR3 DNA reads as TGTGCCAGCAGCCACGAACTACCGGGACACCGGTTCTACGAGCAGTACTTC. Amino acids: CASSHELPGHRFYEQYF.

The gene calls are TRBV4-2 and TRBJ1-2, with D unclear. Germline CDR1 LGHNA, CDR2 YNFKEQ. CDR3 length: 15 residues. V lost 2 bases to trimming and J lost 4 bases, with 14 bases between them. Here the CDR3 reads CASSQPDPIPYGYTF. The CDR3, as DNA: TGTGCCAGCAGCCAACCCGACCCTATCCCCTATGGCTACACCTTC.

This sequence joins TRBV2 and TRBJ2-4; 7 bases are shared with TRBD1. The CDR3 totals 17 residues. Germline CDR1 and CDR2: SNHLY and FYNNEI. J was trimmed by 2 bases and V by 6 bases; bases with no gene match: 13. The CDR3 sequence: CASRELDRRETKNIQYF. CDR3 DNA sequence: TGTGCCAGCAGAGAACTGGACAGGCGAGAGACCAAAAACATTCAGTACTTC.

The rearrangement links TRBV7-9 to TRBJ1-5; D is unresolved. The CDR3 is 14 residues long. Trimming left V 0 bases short and J 4 bases short, with 7 bases between. Germline assignment: CDR1 SEHNR and CDR2 FQNEAQ (reference sequence). CDR3: CASSLAGINQPQHF. DNA of the CDR3: TGTGCCAGCAGCTTAGCCGGAATAAATCAGCCCCAGCATTTT.

This clonotype occurred once. The J gene is TRBJ2-1, the V gene TRBV28; 7 bases are a match to TRBD2. Germline-derived CDR1 and CDR2 are MDHEN and SYDVKM. The length of the CDR3 is 20 residues. Trimming cost V 6 bases and J 0 bases; bases outside gene matches: 20. The CDR3, as DNA: TGTGCCAGCAGGCGAACTACTAGCGCCCATTACCAGAGCTCCTACAATGAGCAGTTCTTC. Protein sequence: CASRRTTSAHYQSSYNEQFF. Looking up the rest from reference TRBV28 and TRBJ2-1 gives the full variable domain: DVKVTQSSRYLVKRTGEKVFLECVQDMDHENMFWYRQDPGLGLRLIYFSYDVKMKEKGDIPEGYSVSREKKERFSLILESASTNQTSMYLCASRRTTSAHYQSSYNEQFFGPGTRLTVL.

V usage is TRBV5-1 and J usage is TRBJ2-1; perhaps TRBD1 as D (6 bases). The CDR3 is made up of 11 amino acids. Germline CDR1 reads SGHRS; CDR2 reads YFSETQ. V was clipped by 8 bases and J by 7 bases, with 10 bases between them. The CDR3 coding sequence is TGCGCCAGTGCTCAGGGGAATGAGCAGTTCTTC. It encodes CASAQGNEQFF. Together with reference TRBV5-1 and TRBJ2-1, the CDR3 gives the full variable domain: KAGVTQTPRYLIKTRGQQVTLSCSPISGHRSVSWYQQTPGQGLQFLFEYFSETQRNKGNFPGRFSGRQFSNSRSEMNVSTLELGDSALYLCASAQGNEQFFGPGTRLTVL.

The J gene is TRBJ2-7, the V gene TRBV20-1; 7 bases fit TRBD1. Germline V gene lookup returns CDR1 DFQATT and CDR2 SNEGSKA (reference sequence). The V gene end was trimmed by 3 bases and the J gene end by 1 base; junction bases not matched to a gene: 6. The CDR3 consists of 14 residues. CDR3 coding DNA: TGCAGTGCTAGTCGACAGGGCTTGTCCTACGAGCAGTACTTC. This codes for CSASRQGLSYEQYF.

The chain links TRBV7-2 to TRBJ2-7; 7 nucleotides line up with TRBD2. Per germline, CDR1 SGHTA and CDR2 FQGNSA. The CDR3 covers 14 residues. The J segment lost 7 bases and the V segment lost 1 base, leaving 7 bases of the junction unmatched. This chain's CDR3 is CASSLELLAREQYF. The CDR3 DNA is TGTGCCAGCAGCTTAGAGTTACTAGCGAGGGAGCAGTACTTC.

In regard to this clonotype: Germline is not matched at one junction end, which may reflect a read error. The chain employs TRBV6-2 or TRBV6-3 and TRBJ2-5; 7 bases agree with TRBD2. This CDR3 has 12 residues. Germline V CDR1 and CDR2: MNHEY, SVGEGT. The CDR3: CATGLNQETQYF. CDR3 nucleotides: TGTGCCACGGGACTAAACCAGGAGACCCAGTACTTC.

The rearrangement uses TRBV24-1 and TRBJ2-3; 10 bases line up with TRBD2. This CDR3 region has 13 residues. The J segment lost 3 bases and the V segment lost 9 bases, leaving 2 bases of the junction unmatched. Germline V gene sequence: CDR1 KGHDR, CDR2 SFDVKD. The CDR3 coding sequence is TGTGCCACCGGGACTAGCGAGACAGATACGCAGTATTTT. It specifies CATGTSETDTQYF.

V is TRBV4-1 and J is TRBJ1-1; weak D call: TRBD1 (5 bases). This CDR3 comprises 14 residues. Germline CDR1 and CDR2: MGHRA and YSYEKL. The V gene lost 3 bases and the J gene lost 3 bases, with 11 bases spanning the gap. DNA for the CDR3: TGCGCCAGCAGCCACGGCCAGGGCTACACTGAAGCTTTCTTT. Encoded protein: CASSHGQGYTEAFF.

The CDR3 coding sequence is TGTGCCAGCAGCCATGCGGCAGGATCTTCCCACGAGCAGTACTTC. Protein: CASSHAAGSSHEQYF. V is TRBV7-8 and J is TRBJ2-7; D unclear. The CDR3 has 15 residues. The germline V gene encodes CDR1 SGHVS and CDR2 FQNEAQ. The germline V and J ends were trimmed by 5 bases and 5 bases, with 19 bases remaining between them.

To note about this clonotype: At one end, the junction sequence differs from germline, possibly due to a read error. The rearrangement links TRBV7-3 to TRBJ2-1; the D gene is possibly TRBD1 (5 bases). The V gene's germline CDR1 is SGHTA and CDR2 FQGTGA. This CDR3 is built from 17 residues. CDR3 DNA: TGTGCCAGCAGCTCCCCCTGGACAACGAGCTCCTACAATGAGCTGTTCTTC. This codes for CASSSPWTTSSYNELFF.

This chain joins TRBV5-1 and TRBJ2-3, with a possible D match to TRBD2 (6 bases). The CDR3 is made up of 14 amino acids. Germline CDR1 reads SGHRS; CDR2 reads YFSETQ. Between the trimmed V and J ends, which lost 4 bases and 4 bases, there was a span of 13 bases. CDR3 amino acids: CASSVGGTADTQYF. As DNA, the CDR3 is TGCGCCAGCAGCGTAGGAGGGACGGCAGATACGCAGTATTTT. Full variable domain (rest looked up from reference TRBV5-1 and TRBJ2-3): KAGVTQTPRYLIKTRGQQVTLSCSPISGHRSVSWYQQTPGQGLQFLFEYFSETQRNKGNFPGRFSGRQFSNSRSEMNVSTLELGDSALYLCASSVGGTADTQYFGPGTRLTVL.

This clonotype showed up just a few times. The chain couples TRBV6-6 to TRBJ2-5; TRBD1 aligns across 9 bases. The CDR3 contains 14 residues. With 8 bases clipped from V and 1 base from J, the junction kept 5 bases outside the gene matches. Germline V CDR1 and CDR2: MNHNY, SVGAGI (reference sequence). The CDR3 region has the DNA TGTGCCAGCGTAGGGACAGGGAGCCAAGAGACCCAGTACTTC. Translated: CASVGTGSQETQYF.

The rearrangement links TRBV2 to TRBJ2-3; 7 bases are shared with TRBD2. With 8 bases clipped from V and 2 bases from J, the junction kept 13 bases outside the gene matches. Germline-derived CDR1 and CDR2 are SNHLY and FYNNEI. This CDR3 spans 16 amino acids. The CDR3 reads CASRRSASGYTDTQYF. CDR3 DNA: TGTGCCAGCCGTAGATCGGCTAGCGGTTACACAGATACGCAGTATTTT.

This chain joins TRBV6-2 or TRBV6-3 and TRBJ2-1; no clear D gene. There are 14 residues in the CDR3. V dropped 8 bases and J dropped 2 bases, with 13 bases sitting between them. CDR1 is MNHEY and CDR2 is SVGEGT in the germline V gene. In nucleotides, the CDR3 is TGTGCCAGCTCGGTTGGGCGGACCTACAATGAGCAGTTCTTC. Translated, it gives CASSVGRTYNEQFF.

This rearrangement joins TRBV5-1 to TRBJ1-2; the D gene is possibly TRBD1 (5 bases). Germline V gives CDR1 SGHRS, CDR2 YFSETQ. CDR3 size: 15 residues. The germline V and J ends were trimmed by 0 bases and 1 base, with 10 bases remaining between them. CDR3 nucleotides: TGCGCCAGCAGCTTGGGGCAGGGTTATAACTATGGCTACACCTTC. Its protein is CASSLGQGYNYGYTF.

This sequence joins TRBV5-1 and TRBJ2-1; TRBD1 or TRBD2 may be the D gene (5 bases each). CDR3 length: 15 amino acids. CDR1 is SGHRS, CDR2 YFSETQ, per germline. V lost 2 bases and J lost 0, with 9 bases in between. For the CDR3, the DNA is TGCGCCAGCAGCTTTTGGGGGAGCTCCTACAATGAGCAGTTCTTC. Its protein product is CASSFWGSSYNEQFF.

The rearrangement links TRBV20-1 to TRBJ2-7; TRBD2 matches 10 bases. CDR3 size: 14 residues. In germline, CDR1 is DFQATT, CDR2 SNEGSKA (reference sequence). After removal of 3 bases from V and 4 bases from J, the junction contained 6 bases not matched to a gene. The DNA of the CDR3 is TGCAGTGCTAGGCATCAACTAGCGGGATACGAGCAGTACTTC. Translation: CSARHQLAGYEQYF.

This clonotype was seen more than once but under ten times. This sequence joins TRBV4-3 and TRBJ2-1; weak D call: TRBD2 (5 bases). The germline CDR1 and CDR2 sequences are LGHNA and YSLEER. V lost 2 bases, J lost 6 bases, and 8 bases lay in between. This CDR3 region has 13 residues. CDR3 coding DNA: TGCGCCAGCAGCCAAAAAGAGGGCAATGAGCAGTTCTTC. This codes for CASSQKEGNEQFF.

The chain recombines TRBV11-2 with TRBJ2-3, with D perhaps TRBD1 (5 bases). V dropped 3 bases and J dropped 0 bases, with 13 bases sitting between them. Germline V lookup: CDR1 SGHAT, CDR2 FQNNGV. This CDR3 contains 16 residues. CDR3 coding DNA: TGTGCCAGCAGCTTCCTCTTAGGGGCCAGCACAGATACGCAGTATTTT. It is translated as CASSFLLGASTDTQYF.